The count of the clone carrying this TCR beta chain is one. This entry comes from a study of shared clonotypes between healthy human individuals. On sorted subsets, replicate PCRs used about 200 ng DNA, or some 27,000 T cell genomes. Method: immunoSEQ multiplex PCR; TCRdb's copy keeps in-frame clones and lacks some. The table has some 630,000 clones, more than 70% seen once; the top ten hold approximately 1.8%. Input material: memory CD4+ T cells sorted from blood. Documented subset: CD45RA-negative fraction. The sequence derives from a woman aged 25 to 39 in good health.

The CDR3: CASSWGENVPLNTEAFF. The CDR3 coding sequence is TGCGCCAGCAGCTGGGGGGAGAACGTCCCGCTGAACACTGAAGCTTTCTTT. The rearrangement uses TRBV5-1 and TRBJ1-1; weak D call: TRBD1 (5 bases). The CDR3 extends over 17 amino acids. Germline V gene data show CDR1 as SGHRS and CDR2 as YFSETQ. V was shortened by 3 bases and J by 0 bases, with 18 bases between the two germline ends.